This T cell receptor beta chain emerged from a study of blood T cell repertoires in COVID-19. Whole-study context: The samples span acute and convalescent COVID-19 from the United States, Italy and Spain. T cells, B-cell-depleted T cells, or PBMCs supplied cDNA or gDNA.

This clone was recorded a few times. The germline V gene has CDR1 LGHNA and CDR2 YNFKEQ. This CDR3 has 16 amino acids. The V segment lost 1 base and the J segment 0 bases; nucleotides outside the gene matches: 4. Libraries were prepared by immunoSEQ multiplex PCR; TCRdb keeps only in-frame clonotypes and omits some of them. The sample lists some 89,000 clones; 87% were seen once. The rearrangement uses TRBV4-2 and TRBJ2-7; 9 bases align to TRBD2. The clonotype originates from a human donor in a cohort sampled during active COVID-19. Sequencing was done on a sample of peripheral blood. The CDR3 loop is CASSQGGSGGSYEQYF. CDR3 coding DNA: TGTGCCAGCAGCCAAGGGGGTAGCGGGGGCTCCTACGAGCAGTACTTC.